Listed below are T cell receptor beta chains from one sample, sequenced in a study of cytomegalovirus exposure and HLA in healthy donors. TCRdb's table, derived via immunoSEQ multiplex PCR, lists solely in-frame clones and lacks some. There are more than 200,000 clones in the sample; about 92% occur only once, and roughly 3% lies in the top ten. The material sequenced was PBMCs. All receptors come from a woman aged 25 to 39 in good health and CMV-seronegative. The CDR3 runs from the conserved cysteine through the conserved F or W. D genes are given only for firm matches. Not every row has a clone size; where given, it reads once, few, many or a size class.

>TRBD2|.|TRBV7-6|TRBJ2-1
CASLPSIAGELGNEQFF
TGTGCCAGCCTCCCCTCTATCGCGGGGGAGTTGGGGAATGAGCAGTTCTTC
>.|.|TRBV6-6|TRBJ2-3
CASSYFGGEPPDTQYF
TGTGCCAGCAGTTACTTCGGAGGGGAGCCGCCAGATACGCAGTATTTT
>TRBD2|.|TRBV5-1|TRBJ2-1
CASSLVAGANNEQFF
TGCGCCAGCAGCTTGGTAGCGGGCGCAAACAATGAGCAGTTCTTC
>.|.|TRBV2|TRBJ2-7
CASRRQVTYEQYF
TGTGCCAGCAGGAGACAGGTTACCTACGAGCAGTACTTC
>.|.|TRBV7-3|TRBJ2-7
CASSLTGLTSDEQYF
TGTGCCAGCAGCTTAACGGGTTTGACGTCTGACGAGCAGTACTTC
>.|.|TRBV5-6|TRBJ1-5
CASSGGQGEPQHF
TGTGCCAGCAGCGGGGGGCAGGGAGAGCCCCAGCATTTT
>TRBD2|.|TRBV18|TRBJ2-5
CASSTEAGLGQETQYF
TGTGCCAGCTCCACAGAGGCTGGACTAGGGCAAGAGACCCAGTACTTC
>.|.|TRBV18|TRBJ2-3
CASSGERAYTDTQYF
TGTGCCAGCTCAGGGGAACGAGCGTACACAGATACGCAGTATTTT
>.|.|TRBV19|TRBJ1-1
CASSIDTPWNGAFF
TGTGCCAGTAGTATAGATACTCCTTGGAATGGAGCTTTCTTT
>.|.|TRBV28|TRBJ2-3
CASSSRDTNTQYF
TGTGCCAGCAGTTCCCGGGACACCAATACGCAGTATTTT
>.|.|TRBV30|TRBJ1-1
CAWSLTGHTEAFF
TGTGCCTGGAGCCTCACGGGCCACACTGAAGCTTTCTTT
>TRBD2|once|TRBV2|TRBJ2-1
CASGVGAGLDSDNEQFF
TGTGCCAGCGGCGTGGGAGCGGGATTGGATTCGGACAATGAGCAGTTCTTC
>.|.|TRBV18|TRBJ2-3
CASSPTGADTQYF
TGTGCCAGCTCACCTACGGGTGCAGATACGCAGTATTTT
>TRBD2|.|TRBV15|TRBJ2-1
CATSRGGEAGAGRDEQFF
TGTGCCACCAGCAGAGGTGGCGAGGCGGGAGCGGGTAGGGATGAGCAGTTCTTC
>.|.|TRBV7-2|TRBJ2-5
CASQDPYETQYF
TGTGCCAGCCAGGACCCATACGAGACCCAGTACTTC
>TRBD2|.|TRBV4-2|TRBJ2-3
CASSHPTGTSGRRYTQYF
TGTGCCAGCAGCCACCCGACCGGGACTAGCGGGAGGAGGTATACGCAGTATTTT
>.|.|TRBV29-1|TRBJ2-7
CSVEGFAGTIHEQYF
TGCAGCGTTGAAGGGTTCGCGGGGACCATCCACGAGCAGTACTTC
>.|.|TRBV7-8|TRBJ2-1
CASSPTTYNEQFF
TGTGCCAGCAGCCCGACCACTTACAATGAGCAGTTCTTC
>TRBD2|.|TRBV18|TRBJ2-1
CASSRASGSRGAYNEQFF
TGTGCCAGCTCACGGGCTAGCGGGAGTAGAGGGGCCTACAATGAGCAGTTCTTC
>TRBD1|.|TRBV7-6|TRBJ2-7
CASSGQGAVNEQYF
TGTGCCAGCAGCGGGCAGGGGGCTGTCAACGAGCAGTACTTC
>.|.|TRBV7-3|TRBJ2-1
CASSLQGGVTYNEQFF
TGTGCCAGCAGCTTACAGGGCGGGGTCACCTACAATGAGCAGTTCTTC
>.|.|TRBV5-1|TRBJ2-7
CASSLEGGYEQYF
TGCGCCAGCAGCTTGGAGGGGGGGTACGAGCAGTACTTC
>.|.|TRBV5-6|TRBJ2-5
CASSLGGPGETQYF
TGTGCCAGCAGCTTGGGGGGGCCGGGAGAGACCCAGTACTTC